The rows below give T cell receptor beta chains drawn from one sample of a study of early T cells in non-severe SARS-CoV-2 infection. TCRdb re-called the 5' RACE reads with MiXCR, one entry per CDR3 protein. This sample carries 35,000 to 40,000 distinct CDR3 sequences, 8.5% to 10% of them seen once, and the ten largest clones take roughly an eighth. Sequencing used whole blood. These receptors were collected from an adult who was a healthcare worker with PCR-confirmed SARS-CoV-2 infection or an uninfected control (not recorded which). The CDR3 runs from the conserved cysteine through the conserved F or W. A D gene is named only where the DNA matches it firmly. Where a row states a size, it is once, few, many or the class of an expanded clone; other rows omit it.

d_gene,v_gene,abundance,j_gene,CDR3nt,CDR3aa
TRBD1,TRBV9,many,TRBJ2-1,TGTGCCAGCAGCGTAGGGCAGGGGGCGTACAATGAGCAGTTCTTC,CASSVGQGAYNEQFF
NA,TRBV11-2,NA,TRBJ2-5,TGTGCCAGCAGCCGGGGCCTCCCCGGGCAGGGGACCCAGTACTTC,CASSRGLPGQGTQYF
NA,TRBV7-6,many,TRBJ2-3,TGTGCCAGCAGCTTATATCGACTAGATACGCAGTATTTT,CASSLYRLDTQYF
TRBD1,TRBV12-3/TRBV12-4,few,TRBJ1-5,TGTGCCAGCAGCCTAGCAACTCAGGGGGCGAATCAGCCCCAGCATTTT,CASSLATQGANQPQHF
NA,TRBV29-1,few,TRBJ2-7,TGCAGCGTTCAACATCGGTCCCTAGACGAGCAGTACTTC,CSVQHRSLDEQYF
NA,TRBV5-5,many,TRBJ1-1,TGTGCCAGCAGCTTTCCCCTCGGGGATATCAACACTGAAGCTTTCTTT,CASSFPLGDINTEAFF
NA,TRBV6-1,many,TRBJ1-2,TGTGCCAGCGCCCCGGACAGCCCCTATGGCTACACCTTC,CASAPDSPYGYTF
TRBD1,TRBV20-1,few,TRBJ2-2,TGCAGTGCTAGAGCCGACAGGGGGCGCGGGGCCACCGGGGAGCTGTTTTTT,CSARADRGRGATGELFF
TRBD1,TRBV6-6,NA,TRBJ1-2,TGTGCCAGCAGTTACTCGACAGGGGGATTTAACTATGGCTACACCTTC,CASSYSTGGFNYGYTF
TRBD2,TRBV5-6,many,TRBJ2-3,TGTGCCAGCAGCTTTGGATGGCGGGGGGGCAGCACAGATACGCAGTATTTT,CASSFGWRGGSTDTQYF
NA,TRBV29-1,many,TRBJ2-3,TGCAGCGTTGGTCTAGATACGCAGTATTTT,CSVGLDTQYF
NA,TRBV10-3,many,TRBJ2-3,TGTGCCATCAGGCGGGACATCCACACAGATACGCAGTATTTT,CAIRRDIHTDTQYF
NA,TRBV5-1,NA,TRBJ2-5,TGCGCCAGCAGCTTGCGATTGCGACAGCTCCAAGAGACCCAGTACTTC,CASSLRLRQLQETQYF
TRBD2,TRBV20-1,many,TRBJ2-1,TGCAGTGCTAGCGCCCTAGCGGTCTCCTACAATGAGCAGTTCTTC,CSASALAVSYNEQFF
NA,TRBV12-3/TRBV12-4,NA,TRBJ1-1,TGTGCCAGCAGTTTAGGATCTGTGAACACTGAAGCTTTCTTT,CASSLGSVNTEAFF
NA,TRBV7-9,NA,TRBJ2-7,TGTGCCAGCAGCTTCGGTTCGGCTAGCTACGAGCAGTACTTC,CASSFGSASYEQYF
TRBD2,TRBV11-3,few,TRBJ2-3,TGTGCCAGCAGCTTAGCGGGGGGGGTCACAGATACGCAGTATTTT,CASSLAGGVTDTQYF
TRBD1,TRBV5-4,many,TRBJ1-2,TGTGCCAGCAGCTCCGGGACAGGGGGTCGTTACAACTATGGCTACACCTTC,CASSSGTGGRYNYGYTF
NA,TRBV7-2,NA,TRBJ2-5,TGTGCCAGCAGCCCACCCTGGCCCCAAGGGACCCAGTACTTC,CASSPPWPQGTQYF
NA,TRBV7-2,many,TRBJ2-2,TGTGCCAGCAGCTTACGGAGGGCGGTCGGGGAGCTGTTTTTT,CASSLRRAVGELFF
NA,TRBV5-6,few,TRBJ1-1,TGTGCCAGCAGCCTGGGCAGGCGGAACACTGAAGTTTTCTTT,CASSLGRRNTEVFF
TRBD2,TRBV4-3,NA,TRBJ2-3,TGCGCCAGCAGCCAGTTTAGCGGGGGGGCCCCTACAGATACGCAGTATTTT,CASSQFSGGAPTDTQYF
NA,TRBV20-1,many,TRBJ1-5,TGCAGTGCGCGGACCCCTTATAGCAATCAGCCCCAGCATTTT,CSARTPYSNQPQHF
NA,TRBV29-1,many,TRBJ2-5,TGCAGCGTTGTCCCGATACAAGAGACCCAGTACTTC,CSVVPIQETQYF
TRBD1,TRBV7-7,many,TRBJ1-2,TGTGCCAGCAGCTTGATTACCTGGACAGGGCCGGGGTATGGCTACACCTTC,CASSLITWTGPGYGYTF
NA,TRBV29-1,few,TRBJ2-5,TGCAGCGTTGGTGAACCAGGCGTCCCGGAGACCCAGTACTTC,CSVGEPGVPETQYF
NA,TRBV29-1,few,TRBJ1-1,TGCAGCGTGGCTGACAGACTGAACACTGAAGCTTTCTTT,CSVADRLNTEAFF
TRBD1,TRBV7-2,medium-sized,TRBJ2-1,TGTGCCAGCAGCAGGACAGGGGTCTACAATGAGCAGTTCTTC,CASSRTGVYNEQFF
NA,TRBV5-6,many,TRBJ1-6,TGTGCCAGCAGCTTGGGACAAGTAAATTCACCCCTCCACTTT,CASSLGQVNSPLHF
NA,TRBV18,NA,TRBJ2-1,TGTGCCAGCTCACAAGAGTTCTACAATGAGCAGTTCTTC,CASSQEFYNEQFF
TRBD1,TRBV29-1,NA,TRBJ2-2,TGCAGCGTCCACGTGGGACAGGGTAGCGGGGAGCTGTTTTTT,CSVHVGQGSGELFF
TRBD1,TRBV19,many,TRBJ1-1,TGTGCCAGTAGTCCTCGGACAGGGGATGAAGCTTTCTTT,CASSPRTGDEAFF
NA,TRBV10-3,NA,TRBJ2-1,TGTGCCATCCAAGGGACCCGTGAGCAGTTCTTC,CAIQGTREQFF
TRBD1,TRBV10-1,many,TRBJ2-1,TGCGCCAGCAGTCTTCGACAGGGCCCCTACAATGAGCAGTTCTTC,CASSLRQGPYNEQFF
TRBD1,TRBV7-6,few,TRBJ1-4,TGTGCCAGCAGCCCCACAGGGGTAAATGAAAAACTGTTTTTT,CASSPTGVNEKLFF
NA,TRBV15,many,TRBJ2-3,TGTGCCACCAGCCCCCTTGGGCCCACAGATACGCAGTATTTT,CATSPLGPTDTQYF
NA,TRBV10-2,many,TRBJ1-5,TGCGCCAGCAGTGATCGTTTAGTCCCAGGCCCCCAGCATTTT,CASSDRLVPGPQHF
TRBD1,TRBV7-8,many,TRBJ2-5,TGTGCCAGCAGCTTGACAGGGGCAAAGACCCAGTACTTC,CASSLTGAKTQYF
NA,TRBV4-3,few,TRBJ2-3,TGCGCCAGCAGCCAAGATGGCGGGACGCCGCTCCGCACAGATACGCAGTATTTT,CASSQDGGTPLRTDTQYF
NA,TRBV28,medium-sized,TRBJ2-1,TGTGCCAGCAGTCCCATGGGACTCTACAATGAGCAGTTCTTC,CASSPMGLYNEQFF
NA,TRBV5-1,few,TRBJ2-7,TGCGCCAGCAGCTTTGGGTCCTCCTACGAGCAGTACTTC,CASSFGSSYEQYF
NA,TRBV3-1,many,TRBJ1-5,TGTGCCAGCAGCCAGAGAGGTCAGCCCCAGCATTTT,CASSQRGQPQHF